This TCR beta chain was sequenced during a study of T cells expressing NK-cell markers. Study-level background: Cells sorted as CD3+CD56+NKG2C+, CD3+CD56+NKG2C- and CD3+CD56-NKG2C+ T cells supplied the TCR beta repertoires. Seven sequenced donors out of eight were HCMV-seropositive, one seronegative. Points from the study as a whole: Uncertainty persisted over the HCMV specificity of expanded NKG2C+ T cell clones.

CDR1 is LNHDA, CDR2 SQIVND, per germline (reference sequence). The CDR3 is 14 amino acids. Concerning this clonotype itself: Its antigen is still unknown.

TCRdb re-analyzed the 5' RACE reads; it lists each CDR3 protein once, without DNA. The sample's table shows about 160,000 distinct CDR3 sequences. This chain joins TRBV19 and TRBJ1-5; the TRBD1 assignment by TCRdb is unverifiable without DNA. The receptor comes from a woman between 18 and 75 years old in good health. The specimen sequenced was blood T cells: a sorted CD56 or NKG2C T cell subset, CD4+ or CD8+ T cells, or bulk PBMC T cells (not recorded which). CDR3 loop: CASRRTTSNQPQHF. The whole variable domain, remainder taken from reference TRBV19 and TRBJ1-5, is DGGITQSPKYLFRKEGQNVTLSCEQNLNHDAMYWYRQDPGQGLRLIYYSQIVNDFQKGDIAEGYSVSREKKESFPLTVTSAQKNPTAFYLCASRRTTSNQPQHFGDGTRLSIL.